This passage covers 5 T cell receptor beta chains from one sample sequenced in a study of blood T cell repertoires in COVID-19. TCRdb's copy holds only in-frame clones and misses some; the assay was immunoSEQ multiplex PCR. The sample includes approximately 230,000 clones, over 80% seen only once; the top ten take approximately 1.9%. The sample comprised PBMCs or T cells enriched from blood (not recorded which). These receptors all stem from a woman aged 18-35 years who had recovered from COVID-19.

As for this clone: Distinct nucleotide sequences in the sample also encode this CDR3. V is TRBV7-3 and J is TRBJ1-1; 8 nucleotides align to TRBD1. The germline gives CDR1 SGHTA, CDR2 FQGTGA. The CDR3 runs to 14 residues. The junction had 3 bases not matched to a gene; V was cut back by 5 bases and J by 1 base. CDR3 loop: CASSPGQANTEAFF. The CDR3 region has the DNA TGTGCCAGCAGCCCGGGACAGGCGAACACTGAAGCTTTCTTT.

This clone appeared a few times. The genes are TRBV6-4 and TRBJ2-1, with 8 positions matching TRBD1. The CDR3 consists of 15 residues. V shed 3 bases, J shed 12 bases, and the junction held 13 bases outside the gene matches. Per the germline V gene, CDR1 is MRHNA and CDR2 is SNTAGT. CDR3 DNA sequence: TGTGCCAGCAGTGAAAGTGGGACAGGTCCTAGGGTGCAGTTCTTC. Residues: CASSESGTGPRVQFF.

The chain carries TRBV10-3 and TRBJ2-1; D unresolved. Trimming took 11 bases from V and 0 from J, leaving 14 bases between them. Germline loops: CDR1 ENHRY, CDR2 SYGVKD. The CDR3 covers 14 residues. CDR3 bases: TGTGCCGCAAGCCTCTCGGGCTCCTACAATGAGCAGTTCTTC. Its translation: CAASLSGSYNEQFF.

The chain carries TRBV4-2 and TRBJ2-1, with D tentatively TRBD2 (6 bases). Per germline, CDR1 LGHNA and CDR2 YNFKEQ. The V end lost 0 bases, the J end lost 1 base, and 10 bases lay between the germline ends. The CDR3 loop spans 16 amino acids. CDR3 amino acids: CASSQDRLASYNEQFF. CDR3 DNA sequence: TGTGCCAGCAGCCAAGATAGGCTAGCGTCCTACAATGAGCAGTTCTTC.

CDR3 region: CASSVGGSETQYF. In DNA, the CDR3 is TGCGCCAGCAGCGTGGGAGGGTCAGAGACCCAGTACTTC. The chain is built from TRBV5-1 and TRBJ2-5, with 7 nucleotides matching TRBD2. The germline gives CDR1 SGHRS, CDR2 YFSETQ. CDR3 length: 13 amino acids. The V and J ends lost 4 bases and 4 bases, in that order; junction bases with no gene match: 4.